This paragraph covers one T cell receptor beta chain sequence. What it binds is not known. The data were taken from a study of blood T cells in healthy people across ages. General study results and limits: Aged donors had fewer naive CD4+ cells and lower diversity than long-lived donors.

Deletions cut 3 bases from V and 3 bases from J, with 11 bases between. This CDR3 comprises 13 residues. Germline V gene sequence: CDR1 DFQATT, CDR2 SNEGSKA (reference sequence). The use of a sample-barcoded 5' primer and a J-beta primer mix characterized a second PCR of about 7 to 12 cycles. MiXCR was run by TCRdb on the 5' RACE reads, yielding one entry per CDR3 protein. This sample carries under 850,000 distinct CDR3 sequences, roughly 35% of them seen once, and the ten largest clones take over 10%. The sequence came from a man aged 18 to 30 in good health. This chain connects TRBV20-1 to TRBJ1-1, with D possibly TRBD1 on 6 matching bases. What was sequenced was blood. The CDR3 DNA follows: TGCAGTGCTAGCTTGGCAGGGGACACTGAAGCTTTCTTT. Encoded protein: CSASLAGDTEAFF.